The sample holds a few counts of the clone carrying this T cell receptor (beta chain). Its antigen is not known. This sample was taken from a study of T cell responses to AZD1222 COVID-19 vaccine. The CDR3 contains 18 residues. The method was immunoSEQ multiplex PCR; TCRdb's version includes in-frame clones alone and lacks a portion of them. The sample has approximately 130,000 clones, around nine tenths seen once. Notes on the study in general: Vaccine-related CD4 TCRs covered spike, predominating at 160-218 and 743-854.

The specimen comprised peripheral blood, sampled on day 0 of AZD1222 vaccination. This sequence originates from an adult in good health. The chain has TRBV21-1 and TRBJ2-1. TRBV21-1 counts as a pseudogene. The DNA of the CDR3 is TGTGCCAGCACCCAAAGAGGAGGAGAGGGGTCGGGCTACAATGAGCAGTTCTTC. Translating it yields CASTQRGGEGSGYNEQFF.